This T cell receptor beta chain originates from a study of OX40 agonist ivuxolimab in advanced cancers. The method was immunoSEQ multiplex PCR; TCRdb's version includes in-frame clones alone and lacks a portion of them. Here the sample spans approximately 100,000 clones, about 85% being singletons. Germline trimming cut 3 bases from V and 3 bases from J; bases unmatched to any gene: 4. The CDR3 is 14 amino acids. From germline, CDR1 is SGHRS and CDR2 YFSETQ. V is TRBV5-1 and J is TRBJ2-5, with 8 bases lining up with TRBD1. This material consisted of CD4+ or CD8+ T cells sorted from blood, taken in a trial of the OX40 agonist ivuxolimab. This receptor was taken from an adult with an advanced solid tumor such as melanoma, head and neck, liver or kidney cancer. CDR3 in amino acids: CASSSGQAKETQYF. In nucleotides, the CDR3 is TGCGCCAGCAGCTCGGGACAGGCCAAAGAGACCCAGTACTTC.